This TCR beta chain appears in the sequencing data of a study of PD-1 blockade in classical Hodgkin lymphoma. Broader study findings: Baseline diversity was lower in partial responders and progressors than complete responders.

Repertoires were generated with immunoSEQ multiplex PCR, while TCRdb's copy carries only in-frame clones and drops some. The sample holds tens of thousands of clones, around 80% seen once. With regard to this clone: What it binds is not known.

The CDR3 covers 15 residues. Germline CDR1 LGHNA, CDR2 YSLEER. Deletions cut 3 bases from V and 6 bases from J, with 16 bases between. Time point indicated: cycle 4 day 1 (C4D1), after about 6 weeks of nivolumab. Exposure to brentuximab vedotin varied, and each patient had relapsed following autologous stem cell transplantation. The sequence was obtained from a human donor with classical Hodgkin lymphoma. The input for sequencing was peripheral blood mononuclear cells (PBMCs), taken before the fourth cycle of nivolumab. The V and J genes are TRBV4-3 and TRBJ2-3; maybe TRBD1 (5 bases). The CDR3 region is CASSQAVGPGDTQYF. In DNA, the CDR3 is TGCGCCAGCAGCCAGGCGGTGGGGCCAGGCGATACGCAGTATTTT.